This T cell receptor (beta chain) is from a study of blood T cell repertoires in COVID-19 (dated by TCRdb to 2020 to 2022). A note on the overall study: Samples from collaborators originated in the United States, Italy and Spain and spanned both the acute and convalescent phases of COVID-19. The material from the prospective study consisted of cDNA or gDNA derived from T cells, B-cell-depleted T cells, or PBMCs. Deeply sampled blood TCRbeta repertoires from subjects exposed to, actively infected with, or recovered from COVID-19 were included in the dataset. The repertoires were released in a freely available public database intended as a resource for research on the immune response to SARS-CoV-2. The samples were drawn from the first 160 participants of the ongoing ImmuneRACE study and from 950 to 1,500 subjects provided by 6 global collaborators. A de-identified subject ID, COVID-19 status, age in years and sex were almost always included in the sample metadata. Where HLA class I and class II types were available, the types were taken from metadata supplied by the sample provider, not from assay-based typing. Findings and caveats that apply to the study as a whole: Clinical and demographic metadata were provided uncurated, with the amount varying by source and participant.

TCRbeta CDR3 regions were amplified from genomic DNA by means of the immunoSEQ Assay, a bias-controlled multiplex PCR. The published analysis was carried out like this. Nucleated cell counts per sample were estimated from amplification of reference gene primers within the assay. To quantify the absolute abundance of each unique TCRbeta CDR3 rearrangement, sequence reads were collapsed and filtered. For each sample, productive Simpson clonality was calculated by taking the square root of Simpson's diversity index across productive rearrangements. TCRdb limited this immuneACCESS table to in-frame rearrangements with V and J called. A share of clones is missing; checked studies link under half to unresolved V genes, and the rest is unexplained. V and J calls and clone size are given by that table; D and trimming were obtained from the DNA. This sample holds some 220,000 clones; about 93% were observed only once. The top ten clonotypes cover approximately 0.8% of the sample.

At one collaborating source in Seattle, patients were enrolled during active infection and were followed longitudinally through the course of disease. Whole blood was collected in K2EDTA tubes by collaborating institutions according to the institutions' own protocols. For TCRbeta analysis, collaborators shipped samples as frozen whole blood, isolated PBMCs, or DNA extracted from either of those sample types. Here V drops 2 bases and J drops 0 bases, and the junction holds 4 bases not matched to any gene. From the germline V gene (reference sequence), CDR1 is MNHEY and CDR2 is SMNVEV. Reading from cysteine to phenylalanine, the CDR3 counts 16 amino acids. Left in the record is the CDR3 DNA by itself, 48 bases read in frame from the first base. Of note for this clone: The target of this receptor is not known. No per-base quality is available; no much larger clone lies one base away.

The sequence links TRBV27 to TRBJ2-7; 10 junctional bases match TRBD2. Sequencing input: peripheral blood. This sequence originates from a man younger than 45 with COVID-19, enrolled during active disease. The nucleotide sequence reads TGTGCCAGCAGTTTACTCTCTAGCGGGAGCTCCTACGAGCAGTACTTC. It codes for CASSLLSSGSSYEQYF.